This TCR beta chain was identified in a study of blood T cell repertoires in COVID-19. About the study: Researchers got acute and convalescent COVID-19 samples from the United States, Italy and Spain.

The germline V gene encodes CDR1 SGHNT and CDR2 YENEEA. V lost 0 bases to trimming and J lost 6 bases, with 7 bases between them. The CDR3 has 13 amino acids. The data were produced by immunoSEQ multiplex PCR, yet TCRdb's version contains in-frame clones alone and is incomplete. The sample comprises some 130,000 clones, around four fifths of which are singletons, and around 9.9% rests with the top ten. Sequencing was carried out using peripheral blood. The rearrangement joins TRBV11-3 to TRBJ2-3; TRBD2 is a possible D gene (6 bases). The source is a man in his sixties who had recovered from COVID-19. The CDR3 sequence: CASSLEEGDTQYF. In nucleotides, the CDR3 is TGTGCCAGCAGCTTAGAGGAGGGGGATACGCAGTATTTT.